This entry describes one T cell receptor (beta chain). This entry belongs to a study of blood T cells in healthy people across ages. Looked up from germline, CDR1 is SGHAT and CDR2 is FQNNGV. This CDR3 is 20 amino acids long. The authors extracted at least 5.5 micrograms of total RNA per sample. It was with a sample-barcoded 5' primer and a J-beta primer mix that a second PCR of roughly 6 to 12 cycles was run. All samples yielded 3 million or more CDR3-containing paired-end reads. TCRdb re-derived calls from the 5' RACE reads in MiXCR, one entry per CDR3 protein. The sample yields approximately 490,000 distinct CDR3 sequences, 24% seen once. This sample was shared with a second study, whose subject was T cells of mothers and their children. That work adds: Sample barcodes and 2-4 random nucleotides came from the second PCR's M1S primer. Versus unrelated pairs, overlap was slightly higher in related mother-child pairs, without reaching significance.

The genes are TRBV11-2 and TRBJ2-5, with 10 bases lining up with TRBD2. Gene TRBJ2-1 matches the end of the DNA better, so the J call may be wrong. Sequenced sample: blood. The TCR originated in a boy aged 5-17 years in good health. The CDR3 loop reads CASSPKRGGLLKSPWGEQFF. The CDR3 DNA is TGTGCCAGCAGCCCCAAGCGGGGGGGCCTGCTAAAAAGTCCCTGGGGTGAGCAGTTCTTC.